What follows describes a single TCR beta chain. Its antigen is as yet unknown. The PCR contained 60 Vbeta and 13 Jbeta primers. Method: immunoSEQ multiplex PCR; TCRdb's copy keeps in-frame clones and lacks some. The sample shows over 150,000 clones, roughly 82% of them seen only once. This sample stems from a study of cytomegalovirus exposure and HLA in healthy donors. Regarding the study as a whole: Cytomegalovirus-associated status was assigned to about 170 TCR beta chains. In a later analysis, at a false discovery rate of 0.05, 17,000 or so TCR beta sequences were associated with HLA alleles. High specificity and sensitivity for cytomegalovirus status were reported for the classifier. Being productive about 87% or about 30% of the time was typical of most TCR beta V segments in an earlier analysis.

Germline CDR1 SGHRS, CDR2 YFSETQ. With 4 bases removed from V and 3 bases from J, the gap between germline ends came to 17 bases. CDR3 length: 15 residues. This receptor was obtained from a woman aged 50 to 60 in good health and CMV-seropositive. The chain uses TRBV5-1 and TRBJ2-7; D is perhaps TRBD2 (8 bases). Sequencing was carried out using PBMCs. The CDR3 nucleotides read TGCGCCAGCAGCCCGGGAGGGGACAGAGACTACGAGCAGTACTTC. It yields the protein CASSPGGDRDYEQYF. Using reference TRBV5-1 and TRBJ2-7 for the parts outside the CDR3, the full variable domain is KAGVTQTPRYLIKTRGQQVTLSCSPISGHRSVSWYQQTPGQGLQFLFEYFSETQRNKGNFPGRFSGRQFSNSRSEMNVSTLELGDSALYLCASSPGGDRDYEQYFGPGTRLTVT.